Each of the 18 T cell receptor beta chains below was sequenced from the same sample in a study of graft-versus-host responses after intestinal transplantation. This table comes from immunoSEQ multiplex PCR, and its TCRdb copy is limited to in-frame clones, with some not included. Of 6,700 or so clones detected, 22% appear once; the ten largest clones hold approximately 5%. Here the sequenced sample was alloreactive CD4+ T cells from a mixed lymphocyte reaction culture, taken before transplantation. Described subset: CFSE-low proliferating T cells sorted from roughly 6-day pre-transplant mixed lymphocyte reaction (GvH or HvG direction). The receptor set was obtained from a human patient who was an organ donor for intestinal transplantation.

The rearrangement joins TRBV6-9 to TRBJ2-7; D possibly matches TRBD1 or TRBD2 (6 bases each). The V end was cut by 3 bases, the J end by 3 bases, with 18 bases between. The CDR3 consists of 16 residues. CDR1 and CDR2 (germline): MNHGY, SVAAGI. CDR3 sequence (DNA): TGTGCCAGCAGTTACTCGTCGTCGGGGGCTTTCTACGAGCAGTACTTC. Encoded protein: CASSYSSSGAFYEQYF.

This clone showed up just a few times. The chain has TRBV11-3 and TRBJ1-5, with 11 bases lining up with TRBD1. This CDR3 contains 16 residues. Germline V gene sequence: CDR1 SGHNT, CDR2 YENEEA. V lost 5 bases, J lost 7 bases, and 10 bases stayed unmatched. As DNA, the CDR3 is TGTGCCAGCAGCCCAGCCGGGACAGGGGGGAGGCAGCCCCAGCATTTT. It yields the protein CASSPAGTGGRQPQHF.

The chain employs TRBV5-4 and TRBJ1-1; D is possibly TRBD1 (6 bases). V was cut by 1 base and J by 4 bases, with 14 bases left in between. This CDR3 region has 15 residues. Germline lookup yields CDR1 SGHNT and CDR2 YYREEE (reference sequence). In nucleotides, the CDR3 is TGTGCCAGCAGCTTGCTCCCAGGGGCTAGCACTGAAGCTTTCTTT. It is translated as CASSLLPGASTEAFF. Drawing the rest from reference TRBV5-4 and TRBJ1-1, the complete variable domain is ETGVTQSPTHLIKTRGQQVTLRCSSQSGHNTVSWYQQALGQGPQFIFQYYREEENGRGNFPPRFSGLQFPNYSSELNVNALELDDSALYLCASSLLPGASTEAFFGQGTRLTVV.

The chain has TRBV7-9 and TRBJ2-1; D is unclear. With 8 bases removed from V and 9 bases from J, the gap between germline ends came to 20 bases. There are 14 residues in the CDR3. CDR1 and CDR2 from the germline V gene are SEHNR and FQNEAQ (reference sequence). The CDR3 bases are TGTGCCAGCGGGTGGGTGGCGTTTGAGGTTGAGCAGTTCTTC. It specifies CASGWVAFEVEQFF.

This clone is medium-sized within its sample. Distinct nucleotide sequences in the sample also encode this CDR3. This chain uses TRBV11-2 with TRBJ1-5; D is uncertain. This CDR3 is 13 amino acids long. The germline V gene has CDR1 SGHAT and CDR2 FQNNGV. Trimming removed 0 bases from V and 7 bases from J, with 7 bases in between. CDR3 residues: CASSLDRVQPQHF. The CDR3 DNA follows: TGTGCCAGCAGCTTAGATCGAGTACAGCCCCAGCATTTT.

This clone was detected a few times. The rearrangement links TRBV4-1 to TRBJ1-5; D is unresolved. From germline, CDR1 is MGHRA and CDR2 YSYEKL. Trimming removed 4 bases at V and 5 bases at J, with 24 bases between. The CDR3 loop spans 18 amino acids. The CDR3 is CASSRLAMVVGNYQPQHF. As DNA, the CDR3 is TGCGCCAGCAGCCGATTGGCGATGGTGGTTGGGAATTATCAGCCCCAGCATTTT.

The chain has TRBV15 and TRBJ2-2, with D unresolved. Trimming cost V 0 bases and J 1 base, with 6 bases left between them. The CDR3 length is 15 residues. Per the germline V gene, CDR1 is LNHNV and CDR2 is YYDKDF (reference sequence). Here the CDR3 DNA reads TGTGCCACCAGCAGAGAGGCAGGGAACACCGGGGAGCTGTTTTTT. It specifies CATSREAGNTGELFF. The whole variable domain, filled in from reference TRBV15 and TRBJ2-2, reads DAMVIQNPRYQVTQFGKPVTLSCSQTLNHNVMYWYQQKSSQAPKLLFHYYDKDFNNEADTPDNFQSRRPNTSFCFLDIRSPGLGDTAMYLCATSREAGNTGELFFGEGSRLTVL.

The chain combines TRBV19 with TRBJ2-1, with 7 positions matching TRBD1. Germline V gives CDR1 LNHDA, CDR2 SQIVND (reference sequence). This CDR3 contains 15 residues. V shed 1 base, J shed 4 bases, and the junction held 4 bases outside the gene matches. CDR3 DNA sequence: TGTGCCAGTAGTATAGGTCCAGGGGGATACAATGAGCAGTTCTTC. Translated, it gives CASSIGPGGYNEQFF. The whole variable domain, remainder taken from reference TRBV19 and TRBJ2-1, is DGGITQSPKYLFRKEGQNVTLSCEQNLNHDAMYWYRQDPGQGLRLIYYSQIVNDFQKGDIAEGYSVSREKKESFPLTVTSAQKNPTAFYLCASSIGPGGYNEQFFGPGTRLTVL.

This clone was detected only a few times. The rearrangement links TRBV6-5 to TRBJ1-5, with D perhaps matching TRBD1 (6 bases). CDR3 length: 15 residues. CDR1 and CDR2 (germline): MNHEY, SVGAGI. V shed 8 bases and J shed 5 bases, with 19 bases lying between them. The CDR3 DNA reads TGTGCCAGCGGGGTTCGGACAGAGCTTTATCAGCCCCAGCATTTT. Amino acids: CASGVRTELYQPQHF.

This clone showed up just a few times. A read error may account for a junction end that differs from germline. The chain recombines TRBV5-3 with TRBJ1-2; D may be TRBD1 (5 bases). TRBV5-3 is treated as an ORF (open reading frame) with a function not yet certain. CDR3 length: 14 residues. CDR3 sequence (DNA): TGTGCCAGCAGCTTGGAGGGGAGGAACTATGGCTACACCTTC. It encodes CASSLEGRNYGYTF.

In this sample, this clone turned up a few times. This chain links TRBV7-6 with TRBJ1-3, with 8 bases fitting TRBD1. This CDR3 has 17 amino acids. CDR1 is SGHVS, CDR2 FNYEAQ, per germline. V was pared by 2 bases and J by 1 base, with 7 bases of the junction left unmatched. DNA of the CDR3: TGTGCCAGCAGCTTAAGATACAGGGGGAATTCTGGAAACACCATATATTTT. This codes for CASSLRYRGNSGNTIYF.

The gene calls are TRBV7-9 and TRBJ2-7, with TRBD2 matching over 7 bases. Trimming cost V 1 base and J 2 bases; bases outside gene matches: 5. Germline V gives CDR1 SEHNR, CDR2 FQNEAQ (reference sequence). The CDR3 runs 15 residues. This chain's CDR3 is CASSLVSGLPYEQYF. DNA of the CDR3: TGTGCCAGCAGCTTAGTCTCGGGACTACCCTACGAGCAGTACTTC. The variable domain in full, completed from reference TRBV7-9 and TRBJ2-7, reads DTGVSQNPRHKITKRGQNVTFRCDPISEHNRLYWYRQTLGQGPEFLTYFQNEAQLEKSRLLSDRFSAERPKGSFSTLEIQRTEQGDSAMYLCASSLVSGLPYEQYFGPGTRLTVT.

This clone was seen only a few times. J is TRBJ2-2 and V is TRBV7-9, with no clear D. Trimming left V 5 bases short and J 7 bases short, with 8 bases between. Per the germline V gene, CDR1 is SEHNR and CDR2 is FQNEAQ (reference sequence). The CDR3 covers 12 residues. The CDR3 DNA sequence: TGTGCCAGCAGCCCCCGTATCGGGGAGCTGTTTTTT. Translating gives CASSPRIGELFF.

The table lists this clone with a count of one. J is TRBJ1-2 and V is TRBV5-6, with a possible D match to TRBD1 (6 bases). CDR3 length: 16 amino acids. V was clipped by 0 bases and J by 0 bases, with 12 bases between them. CDR1 and CDR2 (germline): SGHDT, YYEEEE. CDR3 DNA sequence: TGTGCCAGCAGCTTGGGGGGGGCCCCAGCTAACTATGGCTACACCTTC. It encodes CASSLGGAPANYGYTF.

This clone is deemed medium-sized. The chain uses TRBV4-2 and TRBJ1-3, with TRBD1 matching over 8 bases. Trimming cost V 3 bases and J 5 bases; bases outside gene matches: 9. Germline V lookup: CDR1 LGHNA, CDR2 YNFKEQ. This CDR3 has 16 amino acids. CDR3 sequence reads: CASSHGPDRGRNTIYF. DNA of the CDR3: TGTGCCAGCAGCCATGGGCCCGACAGGGGCCGAAACACCATATATTTT.

This clone was seen a few times. This chain joins TRBV4-2 and TRBJ2-5, with TRBD2 as a possible D gene (6 bases). Germline V CDR1 and CDR2: LGHNA, YNFKEQ. Trimming removed 5 bases from V and 4 bases from J, with 14 bases in between. CDR3 length: 14 residues. CDR3 DNA: TGTGCCAGCAGCTTGGAGGTAGCGGTAGAGACCCAGTACTTC. This gives the protein CASSLEVAVETQYF.

The chain has TRBV4-3 and TRBJ2-7; 9 bases align to TRBD1. Germline V CDR1 and CDR2: LGHNA, YSLEER. The CDR3 loop spans 13 amino acids. J gave up 9 bases and V 0 bases, and 3 bases lay outside the gene matches. This chain's CDR3 is CASSQDETGGQYF. DNA for the CDR3: TGCGCCAGCAGCCAAGATGAGACAGGGGGGCAGTACTTC.

This clone showed up just a few times. One junction end disagrees with the germline gene, perhaps due to a read error. The chain uses TRBV10-3 and TRBJ1-2, with D unclear. In germline, CDR1 is ENHRY, CDR2 SYGVKD. The CDR3 contains 12 residues. The CDR3 DNA reads TGTGCCAGCAGTTACGGGCAGGCGGGCTACACCTTC. Translated, it gives CASSYGQAGYTF.